One and the same sample provided the 27 T cell receptor beta chains below, sequenced in a study of blood T cells in healthy people across ages. PCR was performed a second time for about 7 to 12 cycles using a sample-barcoded 5' primer and a J-beta primer mix. TCRdb processed the 5' RACE reads anew with MiXCR; each CDR3 protein has one entry. The sample contains 730,000 or so distinct CDR3 sequences, approximately 39% of which appear only once. The specimen sequenced was blood. The receptors shown here come from a woman aged 60-75 years in good health.

The rearrangement joins TRBV7-2 to TRBJ2-4, with D possibly being TRBD1 (7 bases). The DNA end is a closer match to TRBJ2-7, so the J assignment may be wrong. Germline V gene lookup returns CDR1 SGHTA and CDR2 FQGNSA. CDR3 length equals 15 residues. The CDR3 spells CASSLSTGTSYEQYF. In DNA, the CDR3 is TGTGCCAGCAGCTTATCGACAGGGACTTCCTACGAGCAGTACTTC.

On this clonotype itself: Compared with germline, one end of the junction differs, possibly owing to a read error. The chain has TRBV11-2 and TRBJ1-1; 10 bases map to TRBD1. Per the germline V gene, CDR1 is SGHAT and CDR2 is FQNNGV. CDR3 length: 13 residues. Written as DNA, the CDR3 is TGTACCAGCAGTGGGACAGGGGACACTGAAGCTTTCTTT. This encodes CTSSGTGDTEAFF. Full variable domain (missing parts from reference TRBV11-2 and TRBJ1-1): EAGVAQSPRYKIIEKRQSVAFWCNPISGHATLYWYQQILGQGPKLLIQFQNNGVVDDSQLPKDRFSAERLKGVDSTLKIQPAKLEDSAVYLCTSSGTGDTEAFFGQGTRLTVV.

Only a few counts were recorded for this clonotype. The chain couples TRBV3-1 to TRBJ2-7, with TRBD1 matching over 12 bases. The CDR3 extends over 15 amino acids. Germline assignment: CDR1 LGHDT and CDR2 YNNKEL (reference sequence). The ends lost 4 bases at V and 3 bases at J; junction bases unmatched: 4. The CDR3 region has the DNA TGTGCCAGCAGCCCGGGACAGGGGGCAGGCTACGAGCAGTACTTC. Translation gives CASSPGQGAGYEQYF.

With regard to this clonotype: A much larger clone differs by one base, so this may be a read error. The chain combines TRBV15 with TRBJ2-1; D possibly uses TRBD1 or TRBD2 (6 bases each). The CDR3 extends over 15 amino acids. Germline-derived CDR1 and CDR2 are LNHNV and YYDKDF (reference sequence). The CDR3 loop is CATSRDRGGNNGQFF. The CDR3 DNA follows: TGTGCCACCAGCAGAGATCGAGGGGGGAACAATGGGCAGTTCTTC.

This clonotype appeared once. Written as DNA, the CDR3 is TGCGCCAGCAGCCAATGGGACACCAACTATGGCTACACCTTC. Protein sequence: CASSQWDTNYGYTF. The chain is built from TRBV4-1 and TRBJ1-2; D perhaps matches TRBD1 (6 bases). Trimming cost V 2 bases and J 2 bases, with 9 bases left between them. The germline CDR1 and CDR2 sequences are MGHRA and YSYEKL. This CDR3 is 14 amino acids long.

The rearrangement uses TRBV18 and TRBJ2-1; 11 bases fit TRBD2. Germline lookup yields CDR1 KGHSH and CDR2 LQKENI. This CDR3 is 16 amino acids long. V lost 5 bases, J lost 6 bases, and 9 bases stayed unmatched. CDR3 sequence: CASSSAVAGGPNEQFF. As DNA, the CDR3 is TGTGCCAGCTCATCCGCGGTAGCGGGGGGGCCCAATGAGCAGTTCTTC.

Note on this clonotype: A read error may account for a junction end that differs from germline. The chain joins TRBV7-9 to TRBJ2-5, with 7 bases that match TRBD2. The CDR3 sequence is 14 residues long. Per the germline V gene, CDR1 is SEHNR and CDR2 is FQNEAQ (reference sequence). CDR3 nucleotides: TGTGCCTGCAGCCCCCTTGGGGGGGGTGAGACCCAGTACTTC. It is translated as CACSPLGGGETQYF. The full variable domain, its missing parts supplied by reference TRBV7-9 and TRBJ2-5, is DTGVSQNPRHKITKRGQNVTFRCDPISEHNRLYWYRQTLGQGPEFLTYFQNEAQLEKSRLLSDRFSAERPKGSFSTLEIQRTEQGDSAMYLCACSPLGGGETQYFGPGTRLLVL.

This chain links TRBV20-1 with TRBJ2-4; 13 bases map to TRBD2. V trimming: 5 bases; J trimming: 8 bases; junction bases outside the gene matches: 9. The germline gives CDR1 DFQATT, CDR2 SNEGSKA (reference sequence). The CDR3 totals 15 residues. The CDR3 here is CSALTSGRIPDIQYF. CDR3 coding DNA: TGCAGTGCTTTGACTAGCGGGAGGATCCCTGACATTCAGTACTTC.

The V and J genes are TRBV29-1 and TRBJ2-1, with TRBD2 matching over 7 bases. The germline CDR1 and CDR2 sequences are SQVTM and ANQGSEA. This CDR3 is built from 14 residues. V shed 4 bases and J 5 bases; nucleotides not matched to a gene: 8. The CDR3 DNA follows: TGCAGCGTTGGTCCTAGCGGCGTAAACAATGAGCAGTTCTTC. This sequence encodes CSVGPSGVNNEQFF.

A few counts support this clonotype. The chain carries TRBV7-3 and TRBJ1-1; D is possibly TRBD1 (5 bases). Looked up from germline, CDR1 is SGHTA and CDR2 is FQGTGA. V gave up 5 bases and J gave up 2 bases, with 12 bases separating them. The CDR3 contains 14 residues. The CDR3 DNA follows: TGTGCCAGCAGCACCGCGGGGGTTAACACTGAAGCTTTCTTT. Translation: CASSTAGVNTEAFF.

In this sample, this clonotype turned up a few times. V and J are TRBV20-1 and TRBJ2-1; D is unresolved. This CDR3 comprises 12 residues. The ends were cut back, 6 bases at V and 6 bases at J, with 12 bases in the middle. The germline V gene has CDR1 DFQATT and CDR2 SNEGSKA (reference sequence). In DNA, the CDR3 is TGCAGTGCCCCTACTCTTGGCAATGAGCAGTTCTTC. Protein product: CSAPTLGNEQFF.

CDR3 coding DNA: TGTGCCAGCAGCCAAGGGGCCGGGAATTCACCCCTCCACTTT. This gives the protein CASSQGAGNSPLHF. The chain couples TRBV3-1 to TRBJ1-6; D gene ambiguous. Trimming removed 1 base at V and 7 bases at J, with 8 bases between. The germline gives CDR1 LGHDT, CDR2 YNNKEL (reference sequence). The CDR3 consists of 14 residues. The full variable domain, in which reference TRBV3-1 and TRBJ1-6 provide the parts outside the CDR3, is DTAVSQTPKYLVTQMGNDKSIKCEQNLGHDTMYWYKQDSKKFLKIMFSYNNKELIINETVPNRFSPKSPDKAHLNLHINSLELGDSAVYFCASSQGAGNSPLHFGNGTRLTVT.

This clonotype was observed once. The rearrangement links TRBV10-3 to TRBJ2-3, with 7 bases identical to TRBD2. Looked up from germline, CDR1 is ENHRY and CDR2 is SYGVKD. The junction had 11 bases not matched to a gene; V was cut back by 11 bases and J by 3 bases. This CDR3 spans 14 amino acids. The DNA of the CDR3 is TGTGCCTCCAAGACTATCGGGGGGACAGATACGCAGTATTTT. Translating it yields CASKTIGGTDTQYF.

To note about this clonotype: A much larger clone lies a single base off, so this may be a read error. The chain has TRBV10-3 and TRBJ2-5, with 12 bases identical to TRBD2. Germline CDR1 and CDR2: ENHRY and SYGVKD. This CDR3 comprises 15 residues. Unmatched junction bases numbered 9, after V lost 2 bases and J lost 11 bases. In DNA, the CDR3 is TGTGCCATCAGTGAGGGGACTAGCGGGCCCAATGAGCAGTACTTC. Translating it yields CAISEGTSGPNEQYF.

This sequence joins TRBV14 and TRBJ1-2, with TRBD1 matching 11 bases. Germline CDR1 is SGHDN and CDR2 is FVKESK. Trimming removed 3 bases from V and 5 bases from J; junction bases left unmatched: 5. CDR3 length equals 15 residues. The CDR3 sequence: CASSHEGQGVYGYTF. DNA of the CDR3: TGTGCCAGCAGCCACGAGGGACAGGGGGTATATGGCTACACCTTC.

The V gene is TRBV20-1, the J gene TRBJ1-2; unclear D gene. This CDR3 has 12 amino acids. CDR1 is DFQATT and CDR2 is SNEGSKA in the germline V gene (reference sequence). V was pared by 6 bases and J by 10 bases, with 18 bases between. CDR3 nucleotide sequence: TGCAGTGCCCTCGACACTATGGCTGACTACACCTTC. Amino acid sequence: CSALDTMADYTF.

The chain carries TRBV28 and TRBJ2-1; 9 bases agree with TRBD1. Germline V gene data show CDR1 as MDHEN and CDR2 as SYDVKM. The J segment lost 1 base and the V segment lost 3 bases, leaving 4 bases of the junction unmatched. The CDR3 runs 16 residues. CDR3 protein: CASSFSGTGSYNEQFF. In nucleotides, the CDR3 is TGTGCCAGCAGTTTCTCCGGGACAGGGTCCTACAATGAGCAGTTCTTC.

The chain joins TRBV3-1 to TRBJ1-6; D is ambiguous. The CDR3 sequence is 13 residues long. The V gene's germline CDR1 is LGHDT and CDR2 YNNKEL (reference sequence). V was trimmed by 6 bases and J by 7 bases, leaving 10 bases between them. Here the CDR3 DNA reads TGTGCCAGCAGTCCGGATGCCAATTCACCCCTCCACTTT. Residues: CASSPDANSPLHF.

This clonotype has a handful of counts. The V call is TRBV7-9, the J call TRBJ1-1, with D uncertain. The V gene's germline CDR1 is SEHNR and CDR2 FQNEAQ (reference sequence). V lost 1 base, J lost 1 base, and 10 bases lay in between. This CDR3 has 15 amino acids. CDR3 in amino acids: CASSLGALQNTEAFF. CDR3 bases: TGTGCCAGCAGCTTAGGAGCCCTCCAGAACACTGAAGCTTTCTTT.

The gene calls are TRBV5-6 and TRBJ2-1; D is undetermined. Germline CDR1 SGHDT, CDR2 YYEEEE. The CDR3 loop spans 13 amino acids. The ends were cut back, 4 bases at V and 4 bases at J, with 9 bases in the middle. The CDR3: CASSQSPYNEQFF. The CDR3 DNA is TGTGCCAGCAGCCAAAGCCCTTACAATGAGCAGTTCTTC. The entire variable domain, with the rest obtained from reference TRBV5-6 and TRBJ2-1, is as follows: DAGVTQSPTHLIKTRGQQVTLRCSPKSGHDTVSWYQQALGQGPQFIFQYYEEEERQRGNFPDRFSGHQFPNYSSELNVNALLLGDSALYLCASSQSPYNEQFFGPGTRLTVL.

This clonotype has more than one count but fewer than ten. The chain couples TRBV2 to TRBJ2-3; D may match TRBD1 or TRBD2 (5 bases each). Germline lookup yields CDR1 SNHLY and CDR2 FYNNEI. Trimming left V 5 bases short and J 9 bases short, with 18 bases between. CDR3 length equals 14 residues. The CDR3 loop reads CASSHPGPEGTQYF. The CDR3 DNA reads as TGTGCCAGCAGTCACCCGGGACCCGAAGGCACGCAGTATTTT.

The sample holds many counts of this clonotype. This sequence joins TRBV12-3 or TRBV12-4 and TRBJ1-4, with 10 bases identical to TRBD1. The length of the CDR3 is 14 residues. V shed 6 bases, J shed 5 bases, and the junction held 3 bases outside the gene matches. The chain's CDR3 is CASSPGQGNEKLFF. The CDR3 DNA follows: TGTGCCAGCAGCCCGGGACAGGGGAATGAAAAACTGTTTTTT.

This clonotype was detected only a few times. This chain links TRBV11-2 with TRBJ2-1; TRBD2 aligns across 7 bases. CDR1 is SGHAT and CDR2 is FQNNGV in the germline V gene. V shed 3 bases, J shed 8 bases, and the junction held 10 bases outside the gene matches. This CDR3 contains 15 residues. In DNA form, the CDR3 reads TGTGCCAGCAGCTTCGGTTGGGGTAGCGGGTATGAGCAGTTCTTC. Translation gives CASSFGWGSGYEQFF.

This sequence joins TRBV20-1 and TRBJ2-5; D is unclear. With 0 bases removed from V and 5 bases from J, the gap between germline ends came to 7 bases. The CDR3 contains 12 residues. The V gene's germline CDR1 is DFQATT and CDR2 SNEGSKA (reference sequence). CDR3 bases: TGCAGTGCTAGAGATTCGTCCGAGACCCAGTACTTC. As protein: CSARDSSETQYF.

As to this clonotype: With a much larger clone just one base away, this may be a read error. V and J are TRBV28 and TRBJ2-7; 7 bases agree with TRBD2. CDR1 is MDHEN and CDR2 is SYDVKM in the germline V gene. The V segment lost 8 bases and the J segment 0 bases; nucleotides outside the gene matches: 1. The CDR3 has 12 residues. The CDR3 reads CASGGGSYEQYF. The CDR3 coding sequence is TGTGCCAGCGGCGGGGGCTCCTACGAGCAGTACTTC.

This clonotype came up a few times. A much larger clone differs by one base, so this may be a read error. V and J are TRBV3-1 and TRBJ2-5; the match to TRBD2 covers 11 bases. In germline, CDR1 is LGHDT, CDR2 YNNKEL (reference sequence). CDR3 length: 16 amino acids. Trimming at V came to 6 bases and at J to 11 bases, leaving 17 bases not matched to a gene. The CDR3 is CASRDISGRAGNEQYF. In nucleotides, the CDR3 is TGTGCCAGCAGAGATATTAGCGGGAGGGCCGGGAATGAGCAGTACTTC.

CDR3 in amino acids: CASSKADKMNTEAFF. The CDR3 bases are TGTGCCAGCAGCAAAGCAGACAAAATGAACACTGAAGCTTTCTTT. The chain is built from TRBV21-1 and TRBJ1-1. TRBV21-1 corresponds to a pseudogene. This CDR3 contains 15 residues.